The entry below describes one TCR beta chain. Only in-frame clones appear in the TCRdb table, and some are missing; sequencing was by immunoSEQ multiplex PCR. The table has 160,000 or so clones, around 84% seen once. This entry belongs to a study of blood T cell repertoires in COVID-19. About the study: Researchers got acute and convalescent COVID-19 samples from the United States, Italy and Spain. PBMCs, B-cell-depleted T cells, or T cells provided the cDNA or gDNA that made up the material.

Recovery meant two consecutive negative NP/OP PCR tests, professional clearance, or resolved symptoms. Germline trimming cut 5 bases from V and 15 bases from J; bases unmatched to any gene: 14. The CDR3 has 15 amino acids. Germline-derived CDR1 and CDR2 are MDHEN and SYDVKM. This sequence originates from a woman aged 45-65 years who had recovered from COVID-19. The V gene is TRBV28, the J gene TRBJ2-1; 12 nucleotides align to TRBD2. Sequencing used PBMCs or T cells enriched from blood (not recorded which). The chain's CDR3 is CASSLGTSGLALGFF. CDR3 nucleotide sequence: TGTGCCAGCAGTCTTGGGACTAGCGGGTTGGCCTTAGGGTTCTTC. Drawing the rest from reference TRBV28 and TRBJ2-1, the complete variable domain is DVKVTQSSRYLVKRTGEKVFLECVQDMDHENMFWYRQDPGLGLRLIYFSYDVKMKEKGDIPEGYSVSREKKERFSLILESASTNQTSMYLCASSLGTSGLALGFFGPGTRLTVL.